This entry concerns a single T cell receptor beta chain. This specimen belongs to a study of cytomegalovirus exposure and HLA in healthy donors. V was pared by 5 bases and J by 4 bases, with 17 bases between. CDR1 is SEHNR, CDR2 FQNEAQ, per germline (reference sequence). The CDR3 contains 15 residues. Both 60 Vbeta primers and 13 Jbeta primers went into the PCR. Sequencing was performed with immunoSEQ multiplex PCR; in TCRdb, only in-frame clones are kept and a portion is missing. The sample holds about 100,000 clones, 75% to 85% seen once. The sample was PBMCs. This TCR was recovered from a female donor in good health and CMV-seropositive. V and J are TRBV7-9 and TRBJ1-1, with D possibly being TRBD1 (6 bases). The DNA for the CDR3 is TGTGCCAGCAGCCTAGAAAGGGGGTATACCACTGAAGCTTTCTTT. Its translation is CASSLERGYTTEAFF.